What follows describes a single T cell receptor beta chain. CD45RO-negative, CCR7-selected cells formed the naive CD8 fraction, which excluded terminally differentiated effector memory CD45RA+ cells. Trimming shortened V by 5 bases and J by 9 bases, and 11 bases separated the two germline ends. The CDR3 has 13 residues. The germline CDR1 and CDR2 sequences are MNHEY and SMNVEV (reference sequence). The data were taken from a study of shared clonotypes between healthy human individuals. Libraries were prepared by immunoSEQ multiplex PCR; TCRdb keeps only in-frame clonotypes and omits some of them. The sample lists some 2 million clones, about 95% occurring once.

The V call is TRBV27, the J call TRBJ1-6, with D unresolved. The TCR originated in a man aged 18 to 35 in good health. The sample taken for sequencing was naive CD8+ T cells sorted from blood. The CDR3 reads CASSTLGGSPLHF. CDR3 sequence (DNA): TGTGCCAGCAGTACTTTGGGAGGTTCACCCCTCCACTTT.